This T cell receptor beta chain came from a study of cytomegalovirus exposure and HLA in healthy donors (dated by TCRdb to the late 2010s). With regard to the full study: A later analysis indicated that the 95 to 150 validation repertoires were generated on the platform also employed for the 666 repertoires of the first cohort. Besides the first cohort of 666 subjects, a separate validation cohort made up of over 95 different subjects was used. The study was designed to test whether signatures of past pathogen exposure could be identified by cataloging public T cell receptors. High-throughput TCR immunosequencing, statistical association of individual TCRs with disease status, and machine learning were combined to predict cytomegalovirus infection status.

A note on this clone: Its recognized antigen is unknown. Base qualities are not provided; no much larger clone lies one nucleotide away.

The CDR3 measures 14 amino acids from cysteine to phenylalanine. Left in the record is the CDR3 DNA by itself, 42 bases read in frame from the first base. V is shortened by 0 bases, J by 1 base, and the region joining them spans 4 bases. For CDR1 and CDR2, the germline V gene (reference sequence) lists MNHEY and SMNVEV. Overall study results and their limits: The authors suggested that the approach could potentially be generalized to other disease states and immunological phenotypes. A later analysis found that TCRs clustered in the first cohort also tended to co-occur in the 120 validation repertoires, with about 94% of cluster scores above 0. The classifier was reported to diagnose cytomegalovirus status with high specificity and sensitivity in both the original and validation cohorts. In vitro tests confirmed that a few of the cytomegalovirus-associated TCR beta chains recognize cytomegalovirus antigens. The validation cohort had no HLA typing available for a later analysis, so co-occurrence within that cohort was assessed over all 120 repertoires. In the study, around 150 TCR beta chains were listed as associated with cytomegalovirus. Most TCR sequences were seen in very few donors, while some public TCRs were found in many individuals.

Separate from the roughly 660-subject first cohort, the validation cohort of over 90 subjects was the group to which the donors belonged. Library generation was performed with the immunoSEQ multiplex PCR assay. On the study's bioinformatics: A statistical classification framework was built to diagnose cytomegalovirus status from the catalog of TCR beta chain sequences. Entries here come from immuneACCESS through TCRdb and include only in-frame sequences with V and J called. Some clones fail to appear in such tables; in the studies checked, an unresolved V gene covers under half of the shortfall, and the cause of the remainder is unknown. D and trimming come from the DNA, and the V and J calls and clone size come from that table. A total of 100,000 or so clones appear in this sample, 86% of them only once. The ten largest make up around 3.6% of the sample.

The receptor chain draws on TRBV27 and TRBJ1-5; no D segment can be confidently identified. The specimen sequenced was PBMCs. The receptor was derived from a woman aged 18-29 years in good health and CMV-seropositive. Here is the DNA: TGTGCCAGCAGTTTATCGGGCAGCAATCAGCCCCAGCATTTT. Translated, this is CASSLSGSNQPQHF.